Shown below are 10 T cell receptor beta chains from a single sample sequenced in a study of T cell responses to AZD1222 COVID-19 vaccine. TCRdb's copy holds only in-frame clones and misses some; the assay was immunoSEQ multiplex PCR. Of about 70,000 clones listed, around 90% are singletons. This material consisted of peripheral blood, taken on day 0 of MenACWY control vaccination. These receptors came from an adult in good health.

The J gene is TRBJ2-4, the V gene TRBV3-1 (or the pseudogene TRBV3-2), with D unresolved. V lost 1 base and J lost 6, with 7 bases in between. CDR3 length: 13 amino acids. Germline CDR1 is LGHDT and CDR2 is YNNKEL (reference sequence). The CDR3 DNA is TGTGCCAGCAGCCAAGGCCAGGTAAACATTCAGTACTTC. Translating it yields CASSQGQVNIQYF.

V gene TRBV6-2 or TRBV6-3 combines with J gene TRBJ1-1; D not certain. The V end lost 2 bases, the J end lost 4 bases, and 14 bases lay between the germline ends. The germline gives CDR1 MNHEY, CDR2 SVGEGT. The CDR3 is 15 residues long. CDR3 sequence reads: CASSYPGLSATEAFF. The CDR3 bases are TGTGCCAGCAGTTACCCTGGGCTCAGCGCCACTGAAGCTTTCTTT.

This chain uses TRBV7-3 with TRBJ2-1, with 7 bases fitting TRBD2. Germline V gives CDR1 SGHTA, CDR2 FQGTGA. Unmatched junction bases numbered 7, after V lost 6 bases and J lost 2 bases. The CDR3 is 15 amino acids. CDR3 bases: TGTGCCAGCAGTCCCACTAGCGAGGCCTACAATGAGCAGTTCTTC. Encoded protein: CASSPTSEAYNEQFF.

The chain uses TRBV30 and TRBJ1-3; D may be TRBD1 (5 bases). From germline, CDR1 is GTSNPN and CDR2 SVGIG (reference sequence). This CDR3 has 15 residues. V lost 0 bases and J 2 bases, leaving 11 bases between the germline ends. CDR3 sequence: CAWSVDRGPGNTIYF. CDR3 bases: TGTGCCTGGAGTGTAGATAGGGGCCCTGGAAACACCATATATTTT. The whole variable domain, filled in from reference TRBV30 and TRBJ1-3, reads SQTIHQWPATLVQPVGSPLSLECTVEGTSNPNLYWYRQAAGRGLQLLFYSVGIGQISSEVPQNLSASRPQDRQFILSSKKLLLSDSGFYLCAWSVDRGPGNTIYFGEGSWLTVV.

V gene TRBV6-5 combines with J gene TRBJ1-6; D gene ambiguous. CDR1 is MNHEY and CDR2 is SVGAGI in the germline V gene. Deletions cut 7 bases from V and 6 bases from J, with 16 bases between. CDR3 length equals 15 residues. In DNA, the CDR3 is TGTGCCAGCATCAACAACAGACTCCTTAATTCACCCCTCCACTTT. Translation: CASINNRLLNSPLHF.

The gene calls are TRBV7-9 and TRBJ1-4, with a weak D call TRBD1 (5 bases). V was trimmed by 3 bases and J by 0 bases, leaving 5 bases between them. Germline values: CDR1 SEHNR, CDR2 FQNEAQ (reference sequence). The CDR3 spans 14 residues. The CDR3 bases are TGTGCCAGCAGCTTGGGGGCAACTAATGAAAAACTGTTTTTT. This translates into CASSLGATNEKLFF.

This clone is a singleton in its sample. This chain links TRBV5-1 with TRBJ1-4; D not certain. The CDR3 has 15 amino acids. Per germline, CDR1 SGHRS and CDR2 YFSETQ. Trimming took off 2 bases at V and 0 bases at J, with 8 bases between the two ends. The CDR3 protein is CASSFAAATNEKLFF. The DNA for the CDR3 is TGCGCCAGCAGCTTCGCAGCGGCAACTAATGAAAAACTGTTTTTT.

The J gene is TRBJ1-6, the V gene TRBV27; 10 nucleotides match TRBD1. V dropped 0 bases and J dropped 1; count of bases not matched to a gene: 9. Looked up from germline, CDR1 is MNHEY and CDR2 is SMNVEV (reference sequence). This CDR3 contains 20 residues. The CDR3: CASSLSGHRDRGSYNSPLHF. DNA of the CDR3: TGTGCCAGCAGTTTATCGGGCCACCGGGACAGGGGATCCTATAATTCACCCCTCCACTTT.

The genes are TRBV7-2 and TRBJ2-4, with TRBD2 identical over 10 bases. Germline V gene sequence: CDR1 SGHTA, CDR2 FQGNSA. V lost 3 bases and J lost 11; bases outside the gene matches: 16. The CDR3 has 17 residues. CDR3 protein: CASSLGTSVRTRGVQYF. In DNA form, the CDR3 reads TGTGCCAGCAGCTTGGGGACTAGCGTGAGAACAAGGGGCGTTCAGTACTTC. Full variable domain (rest looked up from reference TRBV7-2 and TRBJ2-4): GAGVSQSPSNKVTEKGKDVELRCDPISGHTALYWYRQSLGQGLEFLIYFQGNSAPDKSGLPSDRFSAERTGGSVSTLTIQRTQQEDSAVYLCASSLGTSVRTRGVQYFGAGTRLSVL.

The chain has TRBV4-3 and TRBJ2-1; no reliable D call. Germline values: CDR1 LGHNA, CDR2 YSLEER. This CDR3 has 13 residues. V lost 1 base and J lost 2, with 3 bases in between. The CDR3 here is CASSQAPYNEQFF. The CDR3 DNA follows: TGCGCCAGCAGCCAAGCCCCCTACAATGAGCAGTTCTTC.